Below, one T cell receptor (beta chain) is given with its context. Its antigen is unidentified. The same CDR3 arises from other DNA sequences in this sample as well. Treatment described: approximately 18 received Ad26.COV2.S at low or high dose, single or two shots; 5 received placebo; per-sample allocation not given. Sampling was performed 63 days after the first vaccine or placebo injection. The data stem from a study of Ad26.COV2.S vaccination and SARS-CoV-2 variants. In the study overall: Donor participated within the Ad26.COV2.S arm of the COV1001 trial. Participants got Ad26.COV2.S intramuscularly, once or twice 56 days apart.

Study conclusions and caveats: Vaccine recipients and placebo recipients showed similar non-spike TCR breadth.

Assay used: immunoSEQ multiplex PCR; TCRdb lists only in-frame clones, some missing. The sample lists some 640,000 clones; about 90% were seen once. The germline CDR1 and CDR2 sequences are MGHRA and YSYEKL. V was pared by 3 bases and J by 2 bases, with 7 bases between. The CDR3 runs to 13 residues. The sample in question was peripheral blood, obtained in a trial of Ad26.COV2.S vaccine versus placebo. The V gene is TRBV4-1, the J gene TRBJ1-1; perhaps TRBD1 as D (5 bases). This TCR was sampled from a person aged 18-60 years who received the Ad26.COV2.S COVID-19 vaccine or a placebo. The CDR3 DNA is TGCGCCAGCAGCCAGGGGGGAAACACTGAAGCTTTCTTT. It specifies CASSQGGNTEAFF.